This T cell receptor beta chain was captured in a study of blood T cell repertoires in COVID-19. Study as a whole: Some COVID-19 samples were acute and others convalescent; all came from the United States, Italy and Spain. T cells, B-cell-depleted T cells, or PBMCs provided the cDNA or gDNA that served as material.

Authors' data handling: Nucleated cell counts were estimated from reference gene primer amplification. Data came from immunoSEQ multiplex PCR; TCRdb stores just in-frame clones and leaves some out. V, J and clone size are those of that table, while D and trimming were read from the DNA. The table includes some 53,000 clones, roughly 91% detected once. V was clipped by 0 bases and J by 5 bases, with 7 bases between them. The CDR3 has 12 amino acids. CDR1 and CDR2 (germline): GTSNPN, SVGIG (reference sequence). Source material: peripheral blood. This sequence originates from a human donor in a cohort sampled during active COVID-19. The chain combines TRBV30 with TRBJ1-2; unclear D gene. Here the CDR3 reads CAWSVRRYGYTF. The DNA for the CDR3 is TGTGCCTGGAGTGTACGTAGATATGGCTACACCTTC.